Listed here is a single T cell receptor beta chain. The antigen is unknown. The sample belongs to a study of blood T cells in healthy people across ages. The study, taken as a whole, reports: The fall in TCR beta diversity per million T cells was roughly linear with age.

A second PCR, run for roughly 7 to 11 cycles, used a sample-barcoded 5' primer plus a J-beta primer mix. TCRdb called the 5' RACE reads again in MiXCR, with one record for every CDR3 protein. The repertoire holds some 1.4 million distinct CDR3 sequences, with 42% as singletons. Samples each yielded at least 6 micrograms of total RNA. CDR3 size: 12 residues. The germline V and J ends were trimmed by 6 bases and 11 bases, with 16 bases remaining between them. The chain carries TRBV12-3 or TRBV12-4 and TRBJ1-1; maybe TRBD1 (5 bases). This receptor was obtained from a woman under 30 in good health. Material: blood. CDR3 DNA sequence: TGTGCCAGCAGCCGCTCGGGGACCCAGGCTTTCTTT. Encoded protein: CASSRSGTQAFF.